The 20 T cell receptor beta chains given below trace back to one sample, sequenced in a study of blood T cell repertoires in COVID-19 (TCRdb year 2020). The library came from the immunoSEQ multiplex PCR assay. TCRdb holds this immuneACCESS table with in-frame rearrangements only. Some clones are missing; in checked studies, unresolved V genes explain under half, and the rest has no known cause. The sample table holds 58,000 or so clones, of which 74% were seen once. The ten largest clones take up over 25% of the sample. Material: peripheral blood. These receptors originate from a woman older than 75 with acute or convalescent COVID-19.

The V and J genes are TRBV10-3 and TRBJ1-4, with unresolved D. CDR3 size: 12 residues. Trimming removed 5 bases at V and 5 bases at J, with 6 bases between. Germline V gene lookup returns CDR1 ENHRY and CDR2 SYGVKD. The CDR3 nucleotides read TGTGCCATCAGTTCCGAGAATGAAAAACTGTTTTTT. This encodes CAISSENEKLFF.

The J gene is TRBJ2-6, the V gene TRBV6-2 or TRBV6-3; D not certain. Trimming took 3 bases from V and 0 from J, leaving 6 bases between them. The CDR3 extends over 15 amino acids. The V gene's germline CDR1 is MNHEY and CDR2 SVGEGT. The DNA of the CDR3 is TGTGCCAGCAGTTATTATAACTCTGGGGCCAACGTCCTGACTTTC. It encodes CASSYYNSGANVLTF.

The chain employs TRBV4-1 and TRBJ2-4; 12 nucleotides align to TRBD2. CDR3 length: 20 amino acids. CDR1 MGHRA and CDR2 YSYEKL come from the germline V gene. Unmatched junction bases numbered 15, after V lost 5 bases and J lost 1 base. The CDR3 loop is CASSSQPLAGGPSAKNIQYF. The CDR3 bases are TGCGCCAGCAGCTCCCAGCCGCTAGCGGGAGGGCCGTCGGCCAAAAACATTCAGTACTTC.

This sequence joins TRBV5-1 and TRBJ2-7; possibly TRBD2 for D (5 bases). Trimming cost V 0 bases and J 2 bases, with 9 bases left between them. The germline V gene has CDR1 SGHRS and CDR2 YFSETQ. This CDR3 region has 14 residues. CDR3 in amino acids: CASSLAAEPYEQYF. The CDR3 DNA is TGCGCCAGCAGCTTGGCAGCGGAGCCCTACGAGCAGTACTTC.

Only a few counts were recorded for this clone. The gene calls are TRBV7-9 and TRBJ1-6; D uncertain. The V end was cut by 3 bases, the J end by 7 bases, with 13 bases between. Germline V gene data show CDR1 as SEHNR and CDR2 as FQNEAQ (reference sequence). The CDR3 consists of 15 residues. CDR3 sequence reads: CASSFVPGWNSPLHF. In DNA form, the CDR3 reads TGTGCCAGCAGCTTCGTTCCGGGGTGGAATTCACCCCTCCACTTT.

The chain couples TRBV5-6 to TRBJ1-6; 7 nucleotides agree with TRBD1. Losses at the gene ends were 4 bases for V and 7 bases for J; bases not matched to a gene: 5. Germline CDR1 and CDR2: SGHDT and YYEEEE. The CDR3 length is 14 residues. In DNA, the CDR3 is TGTGCCAGCAGCCGAAAACAGGGGAATTCACCCCTCCACTTT. Protein: CASSRKQGNSPLHF.

The rearrangement uses TRBV18 and TRBJ1-1, with D unclear. The CDR3 is made up of 12 amino acids. From germline, CDR1 is KGHSH and CDR2 LQKENI. Trimming left V 4 bases short and J 9 bases short, with 12 bases between. CDR3 sequence (DNA): TGTGCCAGCTCACGTTCCGGGTCTCAAGCTTTCTTT. Translating it yields CASSRSGSQAFF.

This clone was counted a few times. This chain links TRBV7-9 with TRBJ2-1, with 10 bases aligning to TRBD2. The length of the CDR3 is 17 residues. J gave up 5 bases and V 4 bases, and 11 bases lay outside the gene matches. Germline-derived CDR1 and CDR2 are SEHNR and FQNEAQ (reference sequence). The CDR3 DNA is TGTGCCAGCAGCTCAGGAGGTAGCGGGAGGCTAAACAATGAGCAGTTCTTC. It codes for CASSSGGSGRLNNEQFF.

The genes are TRBV18 and TRBJ2-3; a weak D match, TRBD2 (5 bases). Trimming shortened V by 3 bases and J by 5 bases, and 15 bases separated the two germline ends. Germline loops: CDR1 KGHSH, CDR2 LQKENI. This CDR3 has 15 amino acids. The CDR3 DNA reads as TGTGCCAGCTCACCGACCGGACTCTTGAGAGATACGCAGTATTTT. Its translation is CASSPTGLLRDTQYF. The full variable domain, with the rest looked up from reference TRBV18 and TRBJ2-3, is NAGVMQNPRHLVRRRGQEARLRCSPMKGHSHVYWYRQLPEEGLKFMVYLQKENIIDESGMPKERFSAEFPKEGPSILRIQQVVRGDSAAYFCASSPTGLLRDTQYFGPGTRLTVL.

This rearrangement joins TRBV10-3 to TRBJ2-1, with 9 bases lining up with TRBD2. This CDR3 region has 16 residues. CDR1 is ENHRY, CDR2 SYGVKD, per germline. J gave up 1 base and V 5 bases, and 6 bases lay outside the gene matches. CDR3 nucleotide sequence: TGTGCCATCAGTCCGAATAGCGGGAGTTCCTACAATGAGCAGTTCTTC. This gives the protein CAISPNSGSSYNEQFF.

The count of this clone is one. The rearrangement links TRBV6-6 to TRBJ2-7; 14 bases fit TRBD2. CDR3 size: 14 residues. J lost 7 bases, V lost 5 bases, and 4 bases had no gene match. Germline V gives CDR1 MNHNY, CDR2 SVGAGI (reference sequence). The CDR3 loop is CASSRLAGGWEQYF. CDR3 DNA sequence: TGTGCCAGCAGTCGACTAGCGGGAGGGTGGGAGCAGTACTTC.

In its sample, this clone was seen once. The chain couples TRBV19 to TRBJ2-1, with D possibly being TRBD2 (6 bases). Germline V gene lookup returns CDR1 LNHDA and CDR2 SQIVND (reference sequence). The V gene lost 3 bases and the J gene lost 8 bases, with 17 bases spanning the gap. This CDR3 has 15 residues. The CDR3 sequence: CASSIVAVLGDEQFF. The CDR3 nucleotides read TGTGCCAGTAGTATCGTAGCGGTCCTCGGTGATGAGCAGTTCTTC.

J is TRBJ2-1 and V is TRBV7-8, with 8 bases lining up with TRBD2. The germline gives CDR1 SGHVS, CDR2 FQNEAQ. CDR3 length: 18 residues. J gave up 0 bases and V 4 bases, and 11 bases lay outside the gene matches. The CDR3 nucleotides are TGTGCCAGCAGCTCTAGTCAACTAGCGGATCCCTCCTACAATGAGCAGTTCTTC. Its translation is CASSSSQLADPSYNEQFF.

The V call is TRBV7-2, the J call TRBJ2-1; 11 bases align to TRBD2. Germline values: CDR1 SGHTA, CDR2 FQGNSA. After removal of 4 bases from V and 9 bases from J, the junction contained 8 bases not matched to a gene. The CDR3 is made up of 15 amino acids. The CDR3 loop is CASSSLAGGQGEQFF. DNA for the CDR3: TGTGCCAGCAGCTCCTTAGCGGGAGGGCAGGGTGAGCAGTTCTTC.

The V call is TRBV7-2, the J call TRBJ2-7, with D perhaps matching TRBD1 (6 bases). The germline V gene encodes CDR1 SGHTA and CDR2 FQGNSA. Between the trimmed V and J ends, which lost 4 bases and 3 bases, there was a span of 13 bases. This CDR3 has 14 residues. The CDR3 bases are TGTGCCAGCAGCTACGGGACACCGGGCTACGAGCAGTACTTC. Protein product: CASSYGTPGYEQYF.

The genes are TRBV4-1 and TRBJ2-6, with TRBD1 matching over 9 bases. This CDR3 region has 20 residues. Unmatched junction bases numbered 11, after V lost 0 bases and J lost 2 bases. Germline V gene lookup returns CDR1 MGHRA and CDR2 YSYEKL. CDR3: CASSQDPPGTGTAGANVLTF. In DNA, the CDR3 is TGCGCCAGCAGCCAAGATCCCCCCGGGACAGGGACAGCTGGGGCCAACGTCCTGACTTTC.

This clone was seen only a few times. The chain links TRBV7-6 to TRBJ2-3; 7 bases line up with TRBD1. Germline lookup yields CDR1 SGHVS and CDR2 FNYEAQ. This CDR3 contains 17 residues. The V and J ends lost 5 bases and 2 bases, in that order; junction bases with no gene match: 13. The CDR3 spells CASSEGTATTSTDTQYF. CDR3 bases: TGTGCCAGCAGCGAAGGGACAGCAACAACTTCCACAGATACGCAGTATTTT.

This clone occurred a few times. The V gene is TRBV19, the J gene TRBJ2-4, with D perhaps matching TRBD2 (5 bases). V was clipped by 4 bases and J by 6 bases, with 10 bases between them. CDR1 and CDR2 (germline): LNHDA, SQIVND (reference sequence). The CDR3 is 13 amino acids. CDR3 bases: TGTGCCAGTAGTACCGGGATGGGAAACATTCAGTACTTC. It yields the protein CASSTGMGNIQYF.

The rearrangement uses TRBV4-3 and TRBJ2-7; 12 bases are shared with TRBD2. The V gene end was trimmed by 2 bases and the J gene end by 5 bases; junction bases not matched to a gene: 10. CDR3 length: 17 residues. Germline CDR1 LGHNA, CDR2 YSLEER. CDR3 sequence: CASSQSLGLAGRDEQYF. CDR3 nucleotides: TGCGCCAGCAGCCAATCACTCGGACTAGCGGGGAGAGACGAGCAGTACTTC.

V and J are TRBV18 and TRBJ2-7; D perhaps matches TRBD1 (5 bases). Germline values: CDR1 KGHSH, CDR2 LQKENI. The CDR3 consists of 14 residues. V was cut by 3 bases and J by 5 bases, with 14 bases left in between. This CDR3 reads CASSPLPRANEQYF. The DNA of the CDR3 is TGTGCCAGCTCACCTCTACCCAGGGCCAACGAGCAGTACTTC.